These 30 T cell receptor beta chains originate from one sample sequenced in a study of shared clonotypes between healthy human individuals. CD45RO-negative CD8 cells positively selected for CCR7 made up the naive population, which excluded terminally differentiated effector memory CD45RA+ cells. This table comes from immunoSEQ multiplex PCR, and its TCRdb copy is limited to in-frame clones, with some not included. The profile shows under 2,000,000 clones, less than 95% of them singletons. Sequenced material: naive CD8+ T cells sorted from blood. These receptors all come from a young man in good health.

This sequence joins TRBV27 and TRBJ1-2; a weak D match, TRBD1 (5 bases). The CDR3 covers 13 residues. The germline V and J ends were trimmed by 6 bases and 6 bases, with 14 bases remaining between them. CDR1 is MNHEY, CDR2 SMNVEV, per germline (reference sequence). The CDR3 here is CASSPSWGDGYTF. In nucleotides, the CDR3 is TGTGCCAGCAGCCCCTCTTGGGGGGATGGCTACACCTTC.

CDR3: CASSLAERVEAFF. In nucleotides, the CDR3 is TGTGCCAGCAGCTTGGCCGAGAGGGTTGAAGCTTTCTTT. The chain links TRBV5-6 to TRBJ1-1; D is unresolved. This CDR3 is built from 13 residues. Trimming took 0 bases from V and 7 from J, leaving 10 bases between them. CDR1 and CDR2 from the germline V gene are SGHDT and YYEEEE.

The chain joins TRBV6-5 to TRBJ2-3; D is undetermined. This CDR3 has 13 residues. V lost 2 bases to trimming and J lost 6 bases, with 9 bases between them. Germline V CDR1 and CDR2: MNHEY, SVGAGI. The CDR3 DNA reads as TGTGCCAGCAGTTACGGTATTGCGGATACGCAGTATTTT. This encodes CASSYGIADTQYF.

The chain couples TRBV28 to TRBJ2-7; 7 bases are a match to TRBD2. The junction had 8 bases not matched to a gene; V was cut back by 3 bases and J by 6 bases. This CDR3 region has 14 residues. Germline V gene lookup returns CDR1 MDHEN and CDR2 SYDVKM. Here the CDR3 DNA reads TGTGCCAGCAGTTTGAGACGGGAGGTTGGCGAGCAGTACTTC. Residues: CASSLRREVGEQYF.

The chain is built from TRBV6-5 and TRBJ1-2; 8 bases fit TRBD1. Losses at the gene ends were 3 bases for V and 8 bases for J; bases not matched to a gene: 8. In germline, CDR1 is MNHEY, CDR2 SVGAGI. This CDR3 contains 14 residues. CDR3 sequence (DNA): TGTGCCAGCAGTTATTCCGACAGGGGCAGAGGCTACACCTTC. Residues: CASSYSDRGRGYTF.

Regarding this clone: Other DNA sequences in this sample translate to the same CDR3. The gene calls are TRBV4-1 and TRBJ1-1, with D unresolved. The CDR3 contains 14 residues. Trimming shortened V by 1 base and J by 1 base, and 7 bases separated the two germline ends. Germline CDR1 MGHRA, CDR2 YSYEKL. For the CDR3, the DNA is TGCGCCAGCAGCCAAGTGAGAGGGAACACTGAAGCTTTCTTT. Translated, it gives CASSQVRGNTEAFF.

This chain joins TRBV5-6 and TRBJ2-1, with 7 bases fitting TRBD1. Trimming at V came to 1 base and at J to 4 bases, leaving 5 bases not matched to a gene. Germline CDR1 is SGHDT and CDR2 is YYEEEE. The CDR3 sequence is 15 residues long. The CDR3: CASSLPPGGYNEQFF. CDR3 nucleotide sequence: TGTGCCAGCAGCTTGCCCCCAGGGGGATACAATGAGCAGTTCTTC.

The CDR3 DNA follows: TGTGCCAGCAGCTCCGGACTAGCGGGAGAGTCGATCGGGGAGCTGTTTTTT. The encoded protein is CASSSGLAGESIGELFF. V is TRBV7-9 and J is TRBJ2-2; 13 bases match TRBD2. V trimming: 4 bases; J trimming: 7 bases; junction bases outside the gene matches: 9. From germline, CDR1 is SEHNR and CDR2 FQNEAQ (reference sequence). The CDR3 is 17 residues long.

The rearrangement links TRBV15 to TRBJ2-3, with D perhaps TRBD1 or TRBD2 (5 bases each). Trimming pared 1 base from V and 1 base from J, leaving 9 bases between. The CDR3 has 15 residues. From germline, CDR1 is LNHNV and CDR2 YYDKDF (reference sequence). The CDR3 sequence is CATSRGGVGTDTQYF. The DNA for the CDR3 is TGTGCCACCAGCAGAGGAGGGGTCGGCACAGATACGCAGTATTTT.

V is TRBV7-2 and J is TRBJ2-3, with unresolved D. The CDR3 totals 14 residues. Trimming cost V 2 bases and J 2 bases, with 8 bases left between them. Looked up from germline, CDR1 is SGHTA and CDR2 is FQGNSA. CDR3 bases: TGTGCCAGCAGCTTACTGACCCTCACAGATACGCAGTATTTT. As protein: CASSLLTLTDTQYF.

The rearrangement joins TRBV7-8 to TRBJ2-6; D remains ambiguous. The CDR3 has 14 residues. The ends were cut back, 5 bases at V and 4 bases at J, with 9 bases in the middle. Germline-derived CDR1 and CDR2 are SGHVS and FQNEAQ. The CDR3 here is CASSVLQGANVLTF. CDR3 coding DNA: TGTGCCAGCAGCGTGCTGCAGGGGGCCAACGTCCTGACTTTC.

CDR3 amino acids: CASSLYTDSSYNEQFF. The CDR3 region has the DNA TGTGCCAGCAGCTTATATACAGACAGCTCCTACAATGAGCAGTTCTTC. The rearrangement links TRBV7-6 to TRBJ2-1, with D possibly being TRBD1 (5 bases). V was cut by 2 bases and J by 0 bases, with 11 bases left in between. CDR3 length: 16 residues. CDR1 and CDR2 (germline): SGHVS, FNYEAQ.

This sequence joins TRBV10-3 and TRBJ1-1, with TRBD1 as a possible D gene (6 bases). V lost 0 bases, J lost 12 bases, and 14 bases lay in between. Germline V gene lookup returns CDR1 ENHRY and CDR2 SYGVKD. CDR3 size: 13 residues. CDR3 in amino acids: CAISESQGMESFF. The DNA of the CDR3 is TGTGCCATCAGTGAGTCGCAGGGGATGGAGTCTTTCTTT.

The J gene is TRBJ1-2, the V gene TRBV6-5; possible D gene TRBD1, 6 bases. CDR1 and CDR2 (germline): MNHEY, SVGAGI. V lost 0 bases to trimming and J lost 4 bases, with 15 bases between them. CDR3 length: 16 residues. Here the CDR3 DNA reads TGTGCCAGCAGTTACTCCAGGGGAATGGTTACCTATGGCTACACCTTC. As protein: CASSYSRGMVTYGYTF.

CDR3 amino acids: CAISESQRGELFF. CDR3 sequence (DNA): TGTGCCATCAGTGAGTCGCAACGCGGGGAGCTGTTTTTT. The V call is TRBV10-3, the J call TRBJ2-2; D remains ambiguous. Germline CDR1 and CDR2: ENHRY and SYGVKD. Deletions cut 0 bases from V and 7 bases from J, with 6 bases between. The CDR3 has 13 amino acids.

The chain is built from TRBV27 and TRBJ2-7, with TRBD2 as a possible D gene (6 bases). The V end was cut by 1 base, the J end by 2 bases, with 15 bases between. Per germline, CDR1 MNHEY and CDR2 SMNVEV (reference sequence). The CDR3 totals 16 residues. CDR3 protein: CASSLFWEGEAYEQYF. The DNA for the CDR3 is TGTGCCAGCAGTTTATTTTGGGAAGGGGAGGCCTACGAGCAGTACTTC.

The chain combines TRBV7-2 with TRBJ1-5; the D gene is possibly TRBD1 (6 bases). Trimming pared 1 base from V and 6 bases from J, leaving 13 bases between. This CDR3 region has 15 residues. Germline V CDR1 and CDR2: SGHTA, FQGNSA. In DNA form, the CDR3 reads TGTGCCAGCAGCTTAGAAGGGACACTTCGTCAGCCCCAGCATTTT. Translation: CASSLEGTLRQPQHF. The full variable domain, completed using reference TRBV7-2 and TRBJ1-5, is GAGVSQSPSNKVTEKGKDVELRCDPISGHTALYWYRQSLGQGLEFLIYFQGNSAPDKSGLPSDRFSAERTGGSVSTLTIQRTQQEDSAVYLCASSLEGTLRQPQHFGDGTRLSIL.

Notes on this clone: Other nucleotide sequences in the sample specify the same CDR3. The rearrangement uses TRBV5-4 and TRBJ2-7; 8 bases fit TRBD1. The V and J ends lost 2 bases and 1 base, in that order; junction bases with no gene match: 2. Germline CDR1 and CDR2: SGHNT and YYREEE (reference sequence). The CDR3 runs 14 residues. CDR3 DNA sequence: TGTGCCAGCAGCTTTACAGGGGGGTCCTACGAGCAGTACTTC. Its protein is CASSFTGGSYEQYF.

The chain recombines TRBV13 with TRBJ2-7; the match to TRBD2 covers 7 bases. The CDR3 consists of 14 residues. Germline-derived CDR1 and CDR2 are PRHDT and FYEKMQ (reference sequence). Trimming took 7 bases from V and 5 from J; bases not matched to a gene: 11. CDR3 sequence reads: CASNHRRGDDEQYF. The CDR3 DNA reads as TGTGCCAGCAACCACCGACGGGGGGACGACGAGCAGTACTTC.

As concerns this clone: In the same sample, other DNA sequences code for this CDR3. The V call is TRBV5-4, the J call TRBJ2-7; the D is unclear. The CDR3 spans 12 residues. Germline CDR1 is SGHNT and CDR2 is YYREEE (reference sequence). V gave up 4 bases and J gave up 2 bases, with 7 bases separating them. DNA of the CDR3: TGTGCCAGCAGCGAAGGAACCTACGAGCAGTACTTC. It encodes CASSEGTYEQYF.

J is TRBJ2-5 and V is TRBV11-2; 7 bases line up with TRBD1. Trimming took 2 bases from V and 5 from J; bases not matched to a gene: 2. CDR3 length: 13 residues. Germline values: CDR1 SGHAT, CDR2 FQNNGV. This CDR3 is CASSLSRGETQYF. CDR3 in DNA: TGTGCCAGCAGCTTATCCAGGGGGGAGACCCAGTACTTC.

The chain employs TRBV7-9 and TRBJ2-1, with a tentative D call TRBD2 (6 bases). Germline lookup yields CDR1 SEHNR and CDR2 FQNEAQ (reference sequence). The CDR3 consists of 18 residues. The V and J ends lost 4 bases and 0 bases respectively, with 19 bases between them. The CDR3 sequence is CASSSGTSFGSSYNEQFF. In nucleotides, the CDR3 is TGTGCCAGCAGCTCCGGAACTAGCTTCGGAAGCTCCTACAATGAGCAGTTCTTC.

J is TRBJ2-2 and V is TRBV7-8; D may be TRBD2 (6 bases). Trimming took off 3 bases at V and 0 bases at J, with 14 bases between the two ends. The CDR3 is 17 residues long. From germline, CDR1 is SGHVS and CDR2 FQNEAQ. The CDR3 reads CASSFVPEGPNTGELFF. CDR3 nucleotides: TGTGCCAGCAGCTTTGTCCCGGAGGGCCCGAACACCGGGGAGCTGTTTTTT.

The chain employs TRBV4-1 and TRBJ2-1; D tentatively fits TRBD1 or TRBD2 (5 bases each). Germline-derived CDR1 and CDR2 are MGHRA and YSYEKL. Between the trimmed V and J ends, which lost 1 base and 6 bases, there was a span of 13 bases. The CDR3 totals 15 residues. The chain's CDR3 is CASSQGLGRPNEQFF. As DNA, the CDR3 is TGCGCCAGCAGCCAAGGCCTGGGACGCCCCAATGAGCAGTTCTTC.

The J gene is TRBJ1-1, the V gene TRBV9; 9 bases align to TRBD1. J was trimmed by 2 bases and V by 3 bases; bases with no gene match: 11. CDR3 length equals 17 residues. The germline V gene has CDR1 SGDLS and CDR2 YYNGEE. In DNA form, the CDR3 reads TGTGCCAGCAGCGATACTACAGGGGGCATTTACAACACTGAAGCTTTCTTT. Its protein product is CASSDTTGGIYNTEAFF.

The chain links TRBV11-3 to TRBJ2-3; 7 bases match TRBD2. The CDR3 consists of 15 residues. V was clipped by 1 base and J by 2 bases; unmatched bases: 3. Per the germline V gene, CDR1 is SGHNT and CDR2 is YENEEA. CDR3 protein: CASSLGTSATDTQYF. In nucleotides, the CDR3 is TGTGCCAGCAGCTTAGGTACTAGCGCCACAGATACGCAGTATTTT.

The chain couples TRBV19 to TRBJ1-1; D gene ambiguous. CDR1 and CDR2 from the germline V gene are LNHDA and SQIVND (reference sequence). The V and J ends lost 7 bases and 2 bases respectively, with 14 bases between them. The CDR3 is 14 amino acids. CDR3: CASTDRRDNTEAFF. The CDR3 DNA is TGTGCCAGTACCGACCGACGGGATAACACTGAAGCTTTCTTT.

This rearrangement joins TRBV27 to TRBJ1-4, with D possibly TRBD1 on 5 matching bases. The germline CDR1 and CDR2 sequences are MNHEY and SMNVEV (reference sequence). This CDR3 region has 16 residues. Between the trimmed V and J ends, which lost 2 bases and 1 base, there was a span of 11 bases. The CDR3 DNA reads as TGTGCCAGCAGTTTAAATCCGGGACTAACTAATGAAAAACTGTTTTTT. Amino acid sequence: CASSLNPGLTNEKLFF.

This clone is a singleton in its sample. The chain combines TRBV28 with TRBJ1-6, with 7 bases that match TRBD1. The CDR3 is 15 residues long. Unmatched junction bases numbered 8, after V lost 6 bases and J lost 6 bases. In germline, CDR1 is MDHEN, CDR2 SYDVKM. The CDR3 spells CASSIDRDTNSPLHF. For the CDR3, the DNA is TGTGCCAGCAGCATCGACAGGGACACTAATTCACCCCTCCACTTT.

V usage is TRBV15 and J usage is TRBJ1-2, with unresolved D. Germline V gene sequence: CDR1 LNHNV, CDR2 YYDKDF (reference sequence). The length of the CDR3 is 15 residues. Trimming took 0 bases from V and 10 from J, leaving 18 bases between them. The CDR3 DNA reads TGTGCCACCAGCAGAGATCTGTCAGGAAGTGGAGACTACACCTTC. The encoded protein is CATSRDLSGSGDYTF.